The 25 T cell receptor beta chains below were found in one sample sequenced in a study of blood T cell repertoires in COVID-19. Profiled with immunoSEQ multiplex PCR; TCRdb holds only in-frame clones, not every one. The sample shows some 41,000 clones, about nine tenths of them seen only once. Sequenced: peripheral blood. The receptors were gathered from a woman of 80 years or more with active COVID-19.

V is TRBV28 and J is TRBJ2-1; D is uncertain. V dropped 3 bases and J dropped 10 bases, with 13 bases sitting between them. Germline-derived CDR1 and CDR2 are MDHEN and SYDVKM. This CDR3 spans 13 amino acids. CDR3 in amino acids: CASSFGLRLEQFF. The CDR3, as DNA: TGTGCCAGCAGTTTTGGTTTGCGATTGGAGCAGTTCTTC.

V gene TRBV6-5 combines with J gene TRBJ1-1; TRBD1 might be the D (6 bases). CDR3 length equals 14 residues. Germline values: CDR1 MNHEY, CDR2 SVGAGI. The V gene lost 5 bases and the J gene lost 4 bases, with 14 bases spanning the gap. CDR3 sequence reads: CASSKQGPGTEAFF. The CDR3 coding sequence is TGTGCCAGCAGTAAACAGGGTCCTGGCACTGAAGCTTTCTTT.

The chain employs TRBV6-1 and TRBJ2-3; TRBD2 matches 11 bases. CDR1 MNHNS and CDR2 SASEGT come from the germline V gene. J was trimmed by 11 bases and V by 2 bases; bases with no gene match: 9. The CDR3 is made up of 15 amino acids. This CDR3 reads CASSEQLAGVYGQYF. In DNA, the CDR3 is TGTGCCAGCAGTGAACAACTAGCGGGGGTTTATGGGCAGTATTTT.

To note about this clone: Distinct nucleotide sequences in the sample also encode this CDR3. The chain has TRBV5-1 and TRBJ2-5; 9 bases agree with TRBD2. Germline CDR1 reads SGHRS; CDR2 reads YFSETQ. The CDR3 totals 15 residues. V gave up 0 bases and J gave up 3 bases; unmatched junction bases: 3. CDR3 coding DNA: TGCGCCAGCAGCTTGGTAATAGCGGGGGAAGAGACCCAGTACTTC. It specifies CASSLVIAGEETQYF. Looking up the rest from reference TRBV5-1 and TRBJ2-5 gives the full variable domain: KAGVTQTPRYLIKTRGQQVTLSCSPISGHRSVSWYQQTPGQGLQFLFEYFSETQRNKGNFPGRFSGRQFSNSRSEMNVSTLELGDSALYLCASSLVIAGEETQYFGPGTRLLVL.

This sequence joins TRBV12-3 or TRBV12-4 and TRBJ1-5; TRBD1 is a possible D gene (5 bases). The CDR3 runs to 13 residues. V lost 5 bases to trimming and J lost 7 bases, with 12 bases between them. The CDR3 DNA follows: TGTGCCAGCAGTGGGACTGTCCGCCAGCCCCAGCATTTT. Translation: CASSGTVRQPQHF.

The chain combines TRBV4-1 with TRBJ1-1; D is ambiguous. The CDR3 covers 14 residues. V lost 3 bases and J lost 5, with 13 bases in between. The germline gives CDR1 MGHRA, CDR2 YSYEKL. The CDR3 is CASSHAYLTTEAFF. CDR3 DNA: TGCGCCAGCAGCCACGCCTATTTGACAACTGAAGCTTTCTTT.

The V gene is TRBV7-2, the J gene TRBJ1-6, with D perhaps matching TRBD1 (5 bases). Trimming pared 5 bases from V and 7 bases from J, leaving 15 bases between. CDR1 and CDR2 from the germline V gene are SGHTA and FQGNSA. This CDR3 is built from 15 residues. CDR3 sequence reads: CASSPRVAGNSPLHF. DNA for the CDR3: TGTGCCAGCAGCCCCCGGGTGGCAGGGAATTCACCCCTCCACTTT.

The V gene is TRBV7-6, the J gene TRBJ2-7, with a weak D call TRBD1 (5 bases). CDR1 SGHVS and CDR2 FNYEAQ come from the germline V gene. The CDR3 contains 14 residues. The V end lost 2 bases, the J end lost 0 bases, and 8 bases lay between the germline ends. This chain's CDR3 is CASSLTQGSYEQYF. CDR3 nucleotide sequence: TGTGCCAGCAGCTTAACCCAGGGCTCCTACGAGCAGTACTTC. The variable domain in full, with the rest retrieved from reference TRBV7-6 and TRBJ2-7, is GAGVSQSPRYKVTKRGQDVALRCDPISGHVSLYWYRQALGQGPEFLTYFNYEAQQDKSGLPNDRFSAERPEGSISTLTIQRTEQRDSAMYRCASSLTQGSYEQYFGPGTRLTVT.

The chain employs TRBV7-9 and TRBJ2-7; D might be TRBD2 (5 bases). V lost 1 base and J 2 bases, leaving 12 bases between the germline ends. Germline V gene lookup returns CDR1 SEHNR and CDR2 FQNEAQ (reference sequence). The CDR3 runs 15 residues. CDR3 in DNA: TGTGCCAGCAGCTTAGTCTCTCGGGGAACCTACGAGCAGTACTTC. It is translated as CASSLVSRGTYEQYF.

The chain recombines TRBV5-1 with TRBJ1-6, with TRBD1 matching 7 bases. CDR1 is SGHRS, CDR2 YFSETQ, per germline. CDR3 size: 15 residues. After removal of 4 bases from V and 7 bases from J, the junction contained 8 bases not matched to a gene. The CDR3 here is CASSLRDSGNSPLHF. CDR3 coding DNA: TGCGCCAGCAGCCTCCGGGACAGCGGGAATTCACCCCTCCACTTT.

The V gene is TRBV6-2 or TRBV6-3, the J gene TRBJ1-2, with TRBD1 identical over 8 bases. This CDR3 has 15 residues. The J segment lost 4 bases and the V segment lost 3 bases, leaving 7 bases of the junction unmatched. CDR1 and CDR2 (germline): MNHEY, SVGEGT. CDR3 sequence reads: CASSYRRDRIYGYTF. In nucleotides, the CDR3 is TGTGCCAGCAGTTATCGCCGGGACAGGATCTATGGCTACACCTTC.

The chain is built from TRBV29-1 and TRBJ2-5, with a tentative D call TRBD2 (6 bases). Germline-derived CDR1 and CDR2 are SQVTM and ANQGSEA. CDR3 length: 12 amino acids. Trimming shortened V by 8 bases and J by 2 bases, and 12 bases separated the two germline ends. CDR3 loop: CSLRGPQETQYF. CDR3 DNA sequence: TGCAGCCTGCGGGGACCTCAAGAGACCCAGTACTTC.

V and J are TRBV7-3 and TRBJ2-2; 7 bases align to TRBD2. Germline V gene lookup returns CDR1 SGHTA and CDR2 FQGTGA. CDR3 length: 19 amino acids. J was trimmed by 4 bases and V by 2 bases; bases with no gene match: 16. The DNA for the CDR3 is TGTGCCAGCAGCTTATTGTCCCCCGGTCGAAGCGGGGTCACCGGGGAGCTGTTTTTT. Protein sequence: CASSLLSPGRSGVTGELFF.

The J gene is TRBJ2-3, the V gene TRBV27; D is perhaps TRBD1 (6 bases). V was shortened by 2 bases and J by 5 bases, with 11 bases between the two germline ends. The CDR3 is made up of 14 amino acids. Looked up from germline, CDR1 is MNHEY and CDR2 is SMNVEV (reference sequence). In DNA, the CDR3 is TGTGCCAGCAGTTTACAGGGGCCCCGAGATACGCAGTATTTT. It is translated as CASSLQGPRDTQYF.

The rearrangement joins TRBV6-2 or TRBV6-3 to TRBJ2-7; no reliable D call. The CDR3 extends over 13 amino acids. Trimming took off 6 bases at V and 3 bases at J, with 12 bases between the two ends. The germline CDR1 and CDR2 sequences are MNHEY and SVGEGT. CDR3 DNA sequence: TGTGCCAGCAGCCCGGGCCGCTACTACGAGCAGTACTTC. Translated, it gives CASSPGRYYEQYF.

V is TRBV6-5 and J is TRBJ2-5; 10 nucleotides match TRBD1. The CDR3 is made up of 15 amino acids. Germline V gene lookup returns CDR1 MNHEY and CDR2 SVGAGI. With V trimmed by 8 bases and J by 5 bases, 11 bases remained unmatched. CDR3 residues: CASGDRGRGDETQYF. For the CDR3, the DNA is TGTGCCAGCGGCGACAGGGGGCGCGGGGATGAGACCCAGTACTTC.

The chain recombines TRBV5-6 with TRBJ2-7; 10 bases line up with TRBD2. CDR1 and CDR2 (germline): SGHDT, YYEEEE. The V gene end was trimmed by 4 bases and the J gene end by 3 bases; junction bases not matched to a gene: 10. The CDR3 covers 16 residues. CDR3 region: CASSLSGLAVNYEQYF. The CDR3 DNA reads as TGTGCCAGCAGCCTGTCCGGACTAGCGGTCAACTACGAGCAGTACTTC.

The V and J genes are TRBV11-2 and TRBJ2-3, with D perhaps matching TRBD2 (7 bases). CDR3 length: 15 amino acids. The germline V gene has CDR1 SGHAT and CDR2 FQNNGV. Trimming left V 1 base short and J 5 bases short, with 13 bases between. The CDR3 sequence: CASSLVSGGVDTQYF. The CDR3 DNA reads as TGTGCCAGCAGCTTAGTGTCGGGGGGCGTAGATACGCAGTATTTT.

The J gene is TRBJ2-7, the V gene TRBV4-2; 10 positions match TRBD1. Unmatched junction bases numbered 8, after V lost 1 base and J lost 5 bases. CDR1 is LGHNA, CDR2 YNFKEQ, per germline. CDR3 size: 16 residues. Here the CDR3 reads CASSQAYGTGVDEQYF. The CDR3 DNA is TGTGCCAGCAGCCAAGCGTACGGGACAGGGGTCGACGAGCAGTACTTC.

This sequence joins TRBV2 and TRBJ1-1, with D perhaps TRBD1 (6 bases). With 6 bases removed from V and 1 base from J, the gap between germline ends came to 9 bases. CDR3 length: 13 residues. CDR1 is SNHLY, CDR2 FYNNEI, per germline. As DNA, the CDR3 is TGTGCCAGCAGATGGACAGAGAACACTGAAGCTTTCTTT. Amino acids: CASRWTENTEAFF.

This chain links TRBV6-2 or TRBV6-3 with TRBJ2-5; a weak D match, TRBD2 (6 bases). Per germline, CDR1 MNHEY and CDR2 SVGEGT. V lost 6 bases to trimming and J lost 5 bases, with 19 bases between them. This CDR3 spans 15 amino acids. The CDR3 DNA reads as TGTGCCAGCAGCACGACCGGGACCCGGGGGGAGACCCAGTACTTC. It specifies CASSTTGTRGETQYF.

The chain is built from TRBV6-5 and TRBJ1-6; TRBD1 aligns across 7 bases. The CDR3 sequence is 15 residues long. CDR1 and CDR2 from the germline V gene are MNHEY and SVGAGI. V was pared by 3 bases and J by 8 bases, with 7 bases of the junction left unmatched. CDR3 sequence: CASSYTTGEDSPLHF. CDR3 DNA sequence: TGTGCCAGCAGTTATACCACAGGGGAGGATTCACCCCTCCACTTT.

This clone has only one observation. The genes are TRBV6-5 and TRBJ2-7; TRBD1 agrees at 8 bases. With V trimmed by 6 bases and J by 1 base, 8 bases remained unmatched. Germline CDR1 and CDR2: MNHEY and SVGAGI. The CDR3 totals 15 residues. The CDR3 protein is CASSYRQGLSYEQYF. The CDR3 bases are TGTGCCAGCAGCTATAGACAGGGGCTTTCCTACGAGCAGTACTTC.

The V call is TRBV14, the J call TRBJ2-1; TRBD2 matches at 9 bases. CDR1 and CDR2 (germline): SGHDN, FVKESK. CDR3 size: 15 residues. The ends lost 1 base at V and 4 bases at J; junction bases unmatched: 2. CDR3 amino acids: CASSQGLAGYNEQFF. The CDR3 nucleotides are TGTGCCAGCAGCCAAGGGCTAGCGGGGTACAATGAGCAGTTCTTC.

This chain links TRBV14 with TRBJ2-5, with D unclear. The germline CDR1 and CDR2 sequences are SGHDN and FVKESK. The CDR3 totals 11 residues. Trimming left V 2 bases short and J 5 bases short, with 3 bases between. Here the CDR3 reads CASSQLETQYF. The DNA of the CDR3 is TGTGCCAGCAGCCAACTCGAGACCCAGTACTTC.